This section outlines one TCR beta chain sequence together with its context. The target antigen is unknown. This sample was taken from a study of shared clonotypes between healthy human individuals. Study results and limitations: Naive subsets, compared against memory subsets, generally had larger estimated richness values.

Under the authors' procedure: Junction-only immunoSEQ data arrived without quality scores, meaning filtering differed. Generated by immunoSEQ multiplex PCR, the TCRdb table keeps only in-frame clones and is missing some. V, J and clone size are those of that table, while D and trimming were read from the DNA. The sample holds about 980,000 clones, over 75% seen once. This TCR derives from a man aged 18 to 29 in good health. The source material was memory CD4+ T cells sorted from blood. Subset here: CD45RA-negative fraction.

This CDR3 reads CAWTRLARETQYF. In nucleotides, the CDR3 is TGTGCCTGGACCAGACTAGCTCGGGAGACCCAGTACTTC. The J gene is TRBJ2-5, the V gene TRBV30; the match to TRBD2 covers 7 bases. V dropped 4 bases and J dropped 5; count of bases not matched to a gene: 7. The CDR3 totals 13 residues. The germline gives CDR1 GTSNPN, CDR2 SVGIG (reference sequence).